Listed here are 9 T cell receptor beta chains from one sample, sequenced in a study of cytomegalovirus exposure and HLA in healthy donors. 13 Jbeta primers and 60 Vbeta primers were used for the PCR. Repertoires were generated with immunoSEQ multiplex PCR, while TCRdb's copy carries only in-frame clones and drops some. The data contain about 150,000 clones, around two thirds of them singletons. Sequencing was performed on PBMCs. These receptors all stem from a woman in her late teens or twenties in good health and CMV-seronegative.

The J gene is TRBJ1-2, the V gene TRBV4-2; D unresolved. V was clipped by 1 base and J by 7 bases, with 10 bases between them. Germline CDR1 is LGHNA and CDR2 is YNFKEQ. This CDR3 is built from 13 residues. CDR3 amino acids: CASSQGGLGGYTF. DNA for the CDR3: TGTGCCAGCAGCCAAGGAGGTTTGGGTGGCTACACCTTC.

This chain joins TRBV7-9 and TRBJ1-1, with TRBD1 matching 7 bases. This CDR3 has 15 residues. Trimming removed 7 bases from V and 2 bases from J; junction bases left unmatched: 10. CDR1 and CDR2 from the germline V gene are SEHNR and FQNEAQ (reference sequence). The CDR3 DNA sequence: TGTGCCAGCACGCAGTTAGGAGGGGGCAACACTGAAGCTTTCTTT. Protein: CASTQLGGGNTEAFF. Full variable domain (outside the CDR3, taken from reference TRBV7-9 and TRBJ1-1): DTGVSQNPRHKITKRGQNVTFRCDPISEHNRLYWYRQTLGQGPEFLTYFQNEAQLEKSRLLSDRFSAERPKGSFSTLEIQRTEQGDSAMYLCASTQLGGGNTEAFFGQGTRLTVV.

This clone was observed a single time. The rearrangement links TRBV2 to TRBJ1-1; 7 bases fit TRBD1. The ends lost 7 bases at V and 6 bases at J; junction bases unmatched: 5. CDR1 is SNHLY, CDR2 FYNNEI, per germline. This CDR3 contains 12 residues. The CDR3 is CASNRGPAEAFF. For the CDR3, the DNA is TGTGCCAGCAACAGGGGACCGGCTGAAGCTTTCTTT.

The chain uses TRBV12-5 and TRBJ1-4; D is possibly TRBD1 (6 bases). The CDR3 contains 17 residues. Trimming cost V 0 bases and J 4 bases, with 15 bases left between them. The V gene's germline CDR1 is LGHNT and CDR2 FRNRAP. The CDR3 nucleotides are TGTGCTAGTGGTTTGGTTGTAGATAGGACAGTTAATGAAAAACTGTTTTTT. Encoded protein: CASGLVVDRTVNEKLFF.

This rearrangement joins TRBV7-9 to TRBJ1-1; D perhaps matches TRBD1 (6 bases). The length of the CDR3 is 13 residues. V was shortened by 5 bases and J by 8 bases, with 15 bases between the two germline ends. CDR1 SEHNR and CDR2 FQNEAQ come from the germline V gene (reference sequence). The CDR3 DNA reads as TGTGCCAGCAGCACCCGGACAGATGGAGAAGCTTTCTTT. It is translated as CASSTRTDGEAFF.

Concerning this clone: Different DNA sequences within this sample yield the same CDR3. The chain joins TRBV5-1 to TRBJ1-3; D is perhaps TRBD1 (6 bases). Germline V gene data show CDR1 as SGHRS and CDR2 as YFSETQ. This CDR3 spans 16 amino acids. Deletions cut 3 bases from V and 8 bases from J, with 21 bases between. CDR3 nucleotide sequence: TGCGCCAGCAGCTCGTTCCCGGGGCAGGGGATCGACACCATATATTTT. Residues: CASSSFPGQGIDTIYF.

The chain is built from TRBV10-1 and TRBJ2-2; 7 nucleotides agree with TRBD2. V dropped 2 bases and J dropped 0; count of bases not matched to a gene: 12. There are 19 residues in the CDR3. Germline CDR1 and CDR2: WNHNN and SYGVQD (reference sequence). This chain's CDR3 is CASSERWGLAEANTGELFF. For the CDR3, the DNA is TGCGCCAGCAGTGAGCGCTGGGGTCTAGCGGAGGCGAACACCGGGGAGCTGTTTTTT.

About this clone itself: Other DNA variants within this sample encode the same CDR3. This chain connects TRBV18 to TRBJ2-1; 11 nucleotides line up with TRBD2. The CDR3 extends over 15 amino acids. Germline-derived CDR1 and CDR2 are KGHSH and LQKENI. The V gene end was trimmed by 3 bases and the J gene end by 7 bases; junction bases not matched to a gene: 5. CDR3 sequence reads: CASSPGSGRANEQFF. CDR3 DNA: TGTGCCAGCTCACCGGGTAGCGGGAGGGCTAATGAGCAGTTCTTC.

A few counts support this clone. The chain links TRBV10-3 to TRBJ2-1, with 8 bases matching TRBD2. With 7 bases clipped from V and 3 bases from J, the junction kept 20 bases outside the gene matches. In germline, CDR1 is ENHRY, CDR2 SYGVKD. The CDR3 sequence is 19 residues long. The DNA of the CDR3 is TGTGCCATCACTGACCCCTTGAAAACAGCGGGGGAGTACTACAATGAGCAGTTCTTC. As protein: CAITDPLKTAGEYYNEQFF.